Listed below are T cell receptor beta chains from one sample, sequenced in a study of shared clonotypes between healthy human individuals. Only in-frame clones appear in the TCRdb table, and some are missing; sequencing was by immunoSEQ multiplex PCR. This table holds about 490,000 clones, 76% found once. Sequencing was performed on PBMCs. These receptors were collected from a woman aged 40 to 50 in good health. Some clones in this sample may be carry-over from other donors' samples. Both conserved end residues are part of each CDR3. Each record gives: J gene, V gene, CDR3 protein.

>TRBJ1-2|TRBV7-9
CASSPLGDRGNYGYTF
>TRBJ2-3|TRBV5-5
CASSYSTDTQYF
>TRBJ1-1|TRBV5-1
CASSPDPPGGTEAFF
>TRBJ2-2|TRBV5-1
CASSLPVAAGGTGELFF
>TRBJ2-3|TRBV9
CASSPEIDTQYF
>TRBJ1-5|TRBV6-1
CASSESRGRGQPQHF
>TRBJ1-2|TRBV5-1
CASSFLPGRLYGYTF
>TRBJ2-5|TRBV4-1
CASSQEGAQETQYF
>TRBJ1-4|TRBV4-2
CASSQGARVAEKLFF
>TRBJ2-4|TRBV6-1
CASSENKGRAGSAKNIQYF
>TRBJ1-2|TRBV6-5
CASSVDRNYGYTF
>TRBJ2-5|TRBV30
CAWSRGLGETQYF
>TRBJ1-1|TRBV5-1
CASSPDRVTEAFF
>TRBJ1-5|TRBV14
CASSLYQGQPQHF
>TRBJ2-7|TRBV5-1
CASSVGGLQNGEQYF
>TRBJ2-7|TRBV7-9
CASASGGSYEQYF